Following are 7 T cell receptor beta chains from one sample sequenced in a study of T-cell reconstitution after alpha-beta-depleted transplantation in children. A TCRbeta library incorporating unique molecular identifiers was prepared. Each CDR3 protein gets one entry after TCRdb re-called the PCR reads with MiXCR. The sample contains approximately 520,000 distinct CDR3 sequences, about an eighth of which appear only once. The input for sequencing was PBMCs, mostly from graft donor cells, taken 180 days after TCRalphabeta/CD19-depleted stem cell transplant. The receptors shown here come from a female patient under 10 years old who had a stem cell transplant for aplastic anemia, so the T cells may come from the graft donor.

The chain carries TRBV12-3 or TRBV12-4 and TRBJ1-6; D not certain. V lost 2 bases and J 3 bases, leaving 11 bases between the germline ends. The CDR3 length is 16 residues. CDR3 DNA: TGTGCCAGCAGTTTAAGAAGTCCCTACTATAATTCACCCCTCCACTTT. As protein: CASSLRSPYYNSPLHF.

The chain is built from TRBV20-1 and TRBJ2-1; D is possibly TRBD2 (6 bases). Trimming took off 1 base at V and 3 bases at J, with 13 bases between the two ends. CDR3 length equals 15 residues. The germline V gene has CDR1 DFQATT and CDR2 SNEGSKA (reference sequence). CDR3 DNA sequence: TGCAGTGCTAGAGTTAGTAGCGGAGGCTACAATGAGCAGTTCTTC. Protein: CSARVSSGGYNEQFF.

This sequence joins TRBV7-3 and TRBJ2-1; D remains unclear. CDR1 is SGHTA, CDR2 FQGTGA, per germline. The length of the CDR3 is 14 residues. Trimming cost V 5 bases and J 3 bases, with 11 bases left between them. The CDR3 sequence is CASSPDSHYNEQFF. CDR3 nucleotides: TGTGCCAGCAGCCCTGACTCCCACTACAATGAGCAGTTCTTC.

This sequence joins TRBV9 and TRBJ2-1; unclear D gene. This CDR3 is 15 amino acids long. The V end lost 0 bases, the J end lost 8 bases, and 15 bases lay between the germline ends. Germline V gene lookup returns CDR1 SGDLS and CDR2 YYNGEE. The CDR3 loop is CASSVEIASIYEQFF. In DNA, the CDR3 is TGTGCCAGCAGCGTAGAAATCGCTAGTATCTATGAGCAGTTCTTC.

This clonotype was counted only a few times. This chain joins TRBV29-1 and TRBJ2-1; the D gene is possibly TRBD1 (5 bases). This CDR3 spans 13 amino acids. The germline V and J ends were trimmed by 6 bases and 8 bases, with 17 bases remaining between them. Germline CDR1 SQVTM, CDR2 ANQGSEA. The CDR3 sequence: CSVVVGVFYEQFF. CDR3 DNA: TGCAGCGTCGTGGTAGGGGTCTTCTATGAGCAGTTCTTC.

The chain carries TRBV5-1 and TRBJ2-2; 12 bases line up with TRBD2. The J segment lost 5 bases and the V segment lost 5 bases, leaving 7 bases of the junction unmatched. This CDR3 comprises 16 residues. CDR1 is SGHRS and CDR2 is YFSETQ in the germline V gene. The CDR3 region has the DNA TGCGCCAGCAGTCGGACCGGGACTAGCGGGACCGGGGAGCTGTTTTTT. Protein sequence: CASSRTGTSGTGELFF.

This clonotype has a handful of counts. The rearrangement uses TRBV27 and TRBJ1-4, with TRBD1 matching over 8 bases. The CDR3 is 16 residues long. Germline CDR1 is MNHEY and CDR2 is SMNVEV (reference sequence). V lost 6 bases, J lost 5 bases, and 11 bases stayed unmatched. The CDR3 DNA is TGTGCCAGCAGCAGAACCCGGGACAGGAGAAATGAAAAACTGTTTTTT. Translation: CASSRTRDRRNEKLFF.